Listed below are T cell receptor beta chains from one sample, sequenced in a study of blood T cell repertoires in COVID-19. Assay: immunoSEQ multiplex PCR; the TCRdb copy retains only in-frame clones and omits some. Of 130,000 or so clones in the sample, about 83% were seen once. Sequencing was performed on peripheral blood. The origin of the receptors is a human donor in a cohort sampled during active COVID-19. CDR3s include the opening cysteine and the closing phenylalanine or tryptophan. D genes are given only for firm matches. The listing skips clone size in some rows; elsewhere it reads once, few, many or a size class.

TRBV5-5	.	TRBJ2-3	.	TGTGCCAGCAGCATACAGGGTGCTAGCACAGATACGCAGTATTTT	CASSIQGASTDTQYF
TRBV6-2/TRBV6-3	TRBD2	TRBJ2-1	.	TGTGCCAGCAGTTTCTCCGGGACTAGGATATACAATGAGCAGTTCTTC	CASSFSGTRIYNEQFF
TRBV7-2	TRBD1	TRBJ1-2	.	TGTGCCAGCAGCGATGGACAGGCTGGTTATGGCTACACCTTC	CASSDGQAGYGYTF
TRBV5-4	TRBD1	TRBJ2-5	.	TGTGCCAGCAGCGATCGACAGGGGGCTGGGGAGACCCAGTACTTC	CASSDRQGAGETQYF
TRBV10-3	TRBD2	TRBJ2-1	.	TGTGCCATCAGTGAGCCCAGCTCTCGCGGGGGCTCCTACAATGAGCAGTTCTTC	CAISEPSSRGGSYNEQFF
TRBV27	TRBD1	TRBJ2-6	few	TGTGCCAGCATGCGACAGGGATCGTCTGGGGCCAACGTCCTGACTTTC	CASMRQGSSGANVLTF
TRBV6-1	TRBD1	TRBJ2-5	.	TGTGCCAGCAGTGAAAATCCGACGCTAGGGGGCGAGTCGGAGACCCAGTACTTC	CASSENPTLGGESETQYF
TRBV10-3	TRBD1	TRBJ2-7	.	TGTGCCATCAGTGAGTCGATGGTCAGGGGGCAAGAGGGGACATACGAGCAGTACTTC	CAISESMVRGQEGTYEQYF
TRBV28	.	TRBJ2-2	.	TGTGCCAGCAGTCCCCCCCAGGCTACAGGGAGCACCGGGGAGCTGTTTTTT	CASSPPQATGSTGELFF
TRBV29-1	.	TRBJ2-3	once	TGCAGCGCCTCTCCCCTAGGTCCAGATACGCAGTATTTT	CSASPLGPDTQYF
TRBV3-1/TRBV3-2	TRBD2	TRBJ2-2	few	TGTGCCAGCAGGGCTAGCGGGAGAAGGGACACCGGGGAGCTGTTTTTT	CASRASGRRDTGELFF
TRBV3-1/TRBV3-2	TRBD1	TRBJ1-2	.	TGTGCCAGCAGCCAAGCGGACAGGCCCCCCTATGGCTACACCTTC	CASSQADRPPYGYTF
TRBV19	TRBD1	TRBJ1-2	once	TGTGCCAGTAGTATGAGGACAGGGGTCTATGGCTACACCTTC	CASSMRTGVYGYTF
TRBV6-5	TRBD1	TRBJ1-5	.	TGTGCCAGCAGCCTAGGGACAGTCGGGAATCAGCCCCAGCATTTT	CASSLGTVGNQPQHF
TRBV7-9	.	TRBJ2-7	.	TGTGCCAGCAGTCCTGCGGCGGTGGGCGAGCAGTACTTC	CASSPAAVGEQYF
TRBV28	.	TRBJ2-7	few	TGTGCCAGCAGGGGGACTGACAATGAGGACGAGCAGTACTTC	CASRGTDNEDEQYF
TRBV14	TRBD1	TRBJ2-2	.	TGTGCCAGCAGCCAAGATTTGAGACAGGGGTACACCGGGGAGCTGTTTTTT	CASSQDLRQGYTGELFF
TRBV5-1	TRBD1	TRBJ1-4	.	TGCGCCAGCAGCCTATCCGGGACAGGGGTTGAAAAACTGTTTTTT	CASSLSGTGVEKLFF
TRBV6-5	TRBD1	TRBJ2-5	.	TGTGCCAGCACACACCCCTGGACAGGGGTAGAGACCCAGTACTTC	CASTHPWTGVETQYF
TRBV30	TRBD1	TRBJ1-5	few	TGTGCCTGGAGTAGGACAGGGAACAATCAGCCCCAGCATTTT	CAWSRTGNNQPQHF
TRBV5-4	.	TRBJ1-1	.	TGTGCCAGCAGCTTGGGTCGGGGGAGGAACACTGAAGCTTTCTTT	CASSLGRGRNTEAFF
TRBV18	TRBD1	TRBJ2-7	.	TGTGCCAGCTCACCACCTGGGACAGGATCCTACGAGCAGTACTTC	CASSPPGTGSYEQYF
TRBV2	TRBD1	TRBJ1-6	.	TGTGCCAGCAGTGCCGGACAGGGAGATTCACCCCTCCACTTT	CASSAGQGDSPLHF
TRBV19	.	TRBJ2-2	.	TGTGCCAGTAGGGGGGCGGGAGCCACCGGGGAGCTGTTTTTT	CASRGAGATGELFF
TRBV10-3	TRBD1	TRBJ1-1	.	TGTGCCATCAGTGATAAGGGGGCGGACGCTGAAGCTTTCTTT	CAISDKGADAEAFF
TRBV7-8	TRBD1	TRBJ2-7	.	TGTGCCAGCGCGGGACAGGGGCTAGGCGAGCAGTACTTC	CASAGQGLGEQYF
TRBV18	TRBD2	TRBJ2-7	.	TGTGCCAGCTCAACGGGACTAGCGGGGTACGAGCAGTACTTC	CASSTGLAGYEQYF
TRBV5-6	TRBD2	TRBJ2-7	.	TGTGCCAGCAGCCCGGGACTAGCGGGAGAGTACGAGCAGTACTTC	CASSPGLAGEYEQYF
TRBV5-4	TRBD2	TRBJ2-7	.	TGTGCCAGCAGCCCTAGGACTAGCGGGATTATCGAGCAGTACTTC	CASSPRTSGIIEQYF
TRBV7-3	TRBD1	TRBJ2-1	.	TGTGCCAGCAGCTCAGGACAGGGGTCGGTTCCAGACAATGAGCAGTTCTTC	CASSSGQGSVPDNEQFF
TRBV6-2/TRBV6-3	.	TRBJ1-1	.	TGTGCCAGCAGTTACTCTGTGAGGACTAACACTGAAGCTTTCTTT	CASSYSVRTNTEAFF
TRBV18	TRBD2	TRBJ2-1	.	TGTGCCAGCTCCCCGCTAGCGGGAGAACTGAATGAGCAGTTCTTC	CASSPLAGELNEQFF
TRBV7-2	.	TRBJ1-1	.	TGTGCCAGCAGTCCTACCCCACAAGGGGGAGCTTTCTTT	CASSPTPQGGAFF
TRBV18	TRBD1	TRBJ2-3	.	TGTGCCAGCTCACTCGACAGGGTGCCAGATACGCAGTATTTT	CASSLDRVPDTQYF
TRBV11-3	.	TRBJ2-1	.	TGTGCCAGCAGCTCCGGACAGTTACGTTACAATGAGCAGTTCTTC	CASSSGQLRYNEQFF
TRBV5-1	TRBD2	TRBJ2-1	.	TGCGCCAGCAGCGGAAGCGGGAGTCTCAACGCCCCCTACAATGAGCAGTTCTTC	CASSGSGSLNAPYNEQFF
TRBV7-2	TRBD2	TRBJ2-7	.	TGTGCCAGCAGCTTAAGGTCAGGGAGGGAGGACGAGCAGTACTTC	CASSLRSGREDEQYF
TRBV5-1	TRBD1	TRBJ2-2	.	TGCGCCAGCAGCTTCAGAACAGGGGGAAGGGAGCTGTTTTTT	CASSFRTGGRELFF
TRBV25-1	.	TRBJ2-7	once	TGTGCCAGCAGTGATATAGGGGGTATCCACGAGCAGTACTTC	CASSDIGGIHEQYF
TRBV28	.	TRBJ2-7	.	TGTGCCAGCGGGCGTCCCCCCCGCGAGCAGTACTTC	CASGRPPREQYF
TRBV5-6	TRBD1	TRBJ1-2	.	TGTGCCAGCAGCTCGGGACAGCTTAACTATGGCTACACCTTC	CASSSGQLNYGYTF